This T cell receptor (beta chain) was sequenced for a study of OX40 agonist ivuxolimab in advanced cancers. Study-wide background: Under the entry rules, prior anti-PD-1, anti-PD-L1 or anti-CTLA-4 therapy was allowed, and roughly 41% had some. Overall study results and limits: Individuals who were partial responders at 0.1-3.0 mg/kg had clonal expansion that ranked among the lowest.

Concerning this clone itself: The antigen remains undetermined.

Assay: immunoSEQ multiplex PCR; the TCRdb copy retains only in-frame clones and omits some. Counted here are tens of thousands of clones, more than 85% occurring once; the ten biggest clones make up 1.1%. V lost 5 bases, J lost 0 bases, and 10 bases lay in between. Germline CDR1 SQVTM, CDR2 ANQGSEA. This CDR3 is 13 amino acids long. The genes are TRBV29-1 and TRBJ1-1, with no clear D. The sequence derives from an adult with an advanced solid tumor such as melanoma, head and neck, liver or kidney cancer. Material: CD4+ or CD8+ T cells sorted from blood, obtained in a trial of the OX40 agonist ivuxolimab. The CDR3 nucleotides read TGCAGCGTTAAGGGCAGCTTGAACACTGAAGCTTTCTTT. Translating gives CSVKGSLNTEAFF.